The 7 T cell receptor beta chains below were found in one sample sequenced in a study of somatic mutations in cytotoxic T cells in rheumatoid arthritis. Libraries were prepared by immunoSEQ multiplex PCR; TCRdb keeps only in-frame clonotypes and omits some of them. The sample has roughly 9,400 clones; approximately 75% are singletons. Material: CD8+ T cells sorted from blood. The receptors come from a woman aged 50 to 60 in good health.

This chain uses TRBV4-1 with TRBJ2-3; 9 bases match TRBD2. This CDR3 region has 17 residues. CDR1 and CDR2 from the germline V gene are MGHRA and YSYEKL. V was pared by 0 bases and J by 0 bases, with 4 bases of the junction left unmatched. In DNA, the CDR3 is TGCGCCAGCAGCCAAGATAGAGCGGGGGGTAGCACAGATACGCAGTATTTT. Its translation is CASSQDRAGGSTDTQYF.

This clone was seen only once. The rearrangement uses TRBV6-5 and TRBJ2-3; D is perhaps TRBD1 (5 bases). Germline V gene lookup returns CDR1 MNHEY and CDR2 SVGAGI. This CDR3 contains 14 residues. The V and J ends lost 2 bases and 2 bases respectively, with 8 bases between them. CDR3 amino acids: CASSYDSPTDTQYF. The CDR3 nucleotides are TGTGCCAGCAGTTACGACAGCCCCACAGATACGCAGTATTTT.

The CDR3 is CASSFVKGGSSYNEQFF. As DNA, the CDR3 is TGTGCCAGCAGCTTCGTTAAGGGGGGGTCCTCCTACAATGAGCAGTTCTTC. This rearrangement joins TRBV7-9 to TRBJ2-1; possibly TRBD2 for D (7 bases). This CDR3 is built from 17 residues. Trimming cost V 3 bases and J 0 bases, with 15 bases left between them. Germline V lookup: CDR1 SEHNR, CDR2 FQNEAQ (reference sequence). The full variable domain, rest sourced from reference TRBV7-9 and TRBJ2-1, is DTGVSQNPRHKITKRGQNVTFRCDPISEHNRLYWYRQTLGQGPEFLTYFQNEAQLEKSRLLSDRFSAERPKGSFSTLEIQRTEQGDSAMYLCASSFVKGGSSYNEQFFGPGTRLTVL.

The rearrangement links TRBV6-4 to TRBJ2-3; TRBD2 agrees at 10 bases. CDR3 size: 15 residues. The trim removed 0 bases at V and 4 bases at J, leaving 1 base unmatched. Germline-derived CDR1 and CDR2 are MRHNA and SNTAGT. Here the CDR3 DNA reads TGTGCCAGCAGTGACTCGCTAGCGGGGGCAGATACGCAGTATTTT. This sequence encodes CASSDSLAGADTQYF.

This clone occurred once. The V and J genes are TRBV18 and TRBJ1-1; D perhaps matches TRBD1 (6 bases). Germline lookup yields CDR1 KGHSH and CDR2 LQKENI. Trimming pared 3 bases from V and 1 base from J, leaving 15 bases between. CDR3 length: 16 amino acids. The CDR3 DNA follows: TGTGCCAGCTCACCCCCCGGAGGACAGTCGAACACTGAAGCTTTCTTT. Residues: CASSPPGGQSNTEAFF.

The V gene is TRBV7-9, the J gene TRBJ2-7, with D tentatively TRBD2 (6 bases). Germline V gene sequence: CDR1 SEHNR, CDR2 FQNEAQ (reference sequence). With 1 base removed from V and 6 bases from J, the gap between germline ends came to 13 bases. The CDR3 sequence is 14 residues long. As DNA, the CDR3 is TGTGCCAGCAGCTTAGTGGGTGGAGGGGTCGAGCAGTACTTC. It specifies CASSLVGGGVEQYF. Looking up the rest from reference TRBV7-9 and TRBJ2-7 gives the full variable domain: DTGVSQNPRHKITKRGQNVTFRCDPISEHNRLYWYRQTLGQGPEFLTYFQNEAQLEKSRLLSDRFSAERPKGSFSTLEIQRTEQGDSAMYLCASSLVGGGVEQYFGPGTRLTVT.

The chain joins TRBV27 to TRBJ2-1; D might be TRBD2 (6 bases). CDR1 is MNHEY, CDR2 SMNVEV, per germline (reference sequence). This CDR3 has 15 residues. V gave up 5 bases and J gave up 3 bases, with 14 bases separating them. CDR3 amino acids: CASSPMAGYYNEQFF. CDR3 nucleotides: TGTGCCAGCAGTCCGATGGCGGGGTACTACAATGAGCAGTTCTTC.